This TCR beta chain came from a study of T-cell memory formation after mild COVID-19. About the study: TCR clusters were mostly donor specific.

This clonotype has more than one count but fewer than ten. Antigen specificity is unknown. V lost 6 bases and J lost 9, with 15 bases in between. The CDR3 runs 13 residues. 5'RACE, which relied on constant-segment primers, yielded TCR alpha and TCR beta cDNA libraries carrying sample barcodes and UMIs. TCRdb called the 5' RACE reads again in MiXCR, with one record for every CDR3 protein. The table records hundreds of thousands of distinct CDR3 sequences, 25% to 30% of them present only once. Study-wide results and caveats: CD4+ contracting clones were found mainly in CM and EM, and CD8+ ones in EMRA. The finding that pre-infection memory included some responding clones suggested that cross-reactive memory joined.

The sequenced sample consisted of PBMCs or a T cell subset sorted from them (not recorded which). The TCR was taken from an adult woman who had mild COVID-19 (a few samples of this study predate the infection). Cell type and time point are not known. The V and J genes are TRBV12-3 or TRBV12-4 and TRBJ2-4, with a weak D call TRBD1 (6 bases). Here the CDR3 reads CASSNLDSGIQYF. The CDR3, as DNA: TGTGCCAGCAGCAACCTGGACAGTGGCATTCAGTACTTC.